The T cell receptor beta chain under discussion was sequenced for a study of T-cell memory formation after mild COVID-19. The wider study: Most TCR clusters belonged to a single donor.

TCRdb reprocessed the 5' RACE reads via MiXCR and lists one record per CDR3 protein. The repertoire holds around 260,000 distinct CDR3 sequences, with 15% to 20% as singletons. A few counts support this clonotype. Germline-derived CDR1 and CDR2 are SGHTA and FQGNSA. The CDR3 contains 16 residues. Trimming pared 1 base from V and 0 bases from J, leaving 9 bases between. This receptor was identified in a man between 18 and 29 years old who had mild COVID-19 (a few samples of this study predate the infection). Cell type and time point are not known. The chain is built from TRBV7-2 and TRBJ2-2; D uncertain. The sample taken for sequencing was PBMCs or a T cell subset sorted from them (not recorded which). CDR3 amino acids: CASSLGLLSNTGELFF. In nucleotides, the CDR3 is TGTGCCAGCAGCTTAGGATTGCTGTCGAACACCGGGGAGCTGTTTTTT.